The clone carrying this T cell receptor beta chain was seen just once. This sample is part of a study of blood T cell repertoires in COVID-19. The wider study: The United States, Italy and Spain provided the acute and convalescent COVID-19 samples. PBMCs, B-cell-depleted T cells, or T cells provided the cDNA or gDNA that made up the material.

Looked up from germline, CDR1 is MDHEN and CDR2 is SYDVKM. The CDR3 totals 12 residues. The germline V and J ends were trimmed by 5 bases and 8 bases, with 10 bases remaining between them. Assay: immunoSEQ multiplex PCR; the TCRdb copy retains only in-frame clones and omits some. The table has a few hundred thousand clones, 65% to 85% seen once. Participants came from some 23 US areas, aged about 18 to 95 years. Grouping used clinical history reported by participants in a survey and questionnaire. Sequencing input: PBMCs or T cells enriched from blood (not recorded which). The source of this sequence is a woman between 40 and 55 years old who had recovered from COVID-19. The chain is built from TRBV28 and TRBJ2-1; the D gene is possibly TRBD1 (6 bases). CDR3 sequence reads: CASSLNRDEQFF. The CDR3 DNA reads TGTGCCAGCAGTCTCAACAGGGATGAGCAGTTCTTC.